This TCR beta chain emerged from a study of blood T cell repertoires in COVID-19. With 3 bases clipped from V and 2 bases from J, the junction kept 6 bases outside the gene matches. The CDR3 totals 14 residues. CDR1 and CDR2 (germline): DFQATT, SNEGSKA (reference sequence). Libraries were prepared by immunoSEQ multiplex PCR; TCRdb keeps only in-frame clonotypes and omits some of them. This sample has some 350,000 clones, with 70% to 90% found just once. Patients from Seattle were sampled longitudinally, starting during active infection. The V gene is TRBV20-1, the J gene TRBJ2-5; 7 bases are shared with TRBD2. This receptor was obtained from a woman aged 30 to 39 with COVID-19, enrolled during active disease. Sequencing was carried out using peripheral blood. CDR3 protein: CSASGASGQETQYF. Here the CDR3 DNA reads TGCAGTGCTAGTGGGGCTAGCGGTCAAGAGACCCAGTACTTC.